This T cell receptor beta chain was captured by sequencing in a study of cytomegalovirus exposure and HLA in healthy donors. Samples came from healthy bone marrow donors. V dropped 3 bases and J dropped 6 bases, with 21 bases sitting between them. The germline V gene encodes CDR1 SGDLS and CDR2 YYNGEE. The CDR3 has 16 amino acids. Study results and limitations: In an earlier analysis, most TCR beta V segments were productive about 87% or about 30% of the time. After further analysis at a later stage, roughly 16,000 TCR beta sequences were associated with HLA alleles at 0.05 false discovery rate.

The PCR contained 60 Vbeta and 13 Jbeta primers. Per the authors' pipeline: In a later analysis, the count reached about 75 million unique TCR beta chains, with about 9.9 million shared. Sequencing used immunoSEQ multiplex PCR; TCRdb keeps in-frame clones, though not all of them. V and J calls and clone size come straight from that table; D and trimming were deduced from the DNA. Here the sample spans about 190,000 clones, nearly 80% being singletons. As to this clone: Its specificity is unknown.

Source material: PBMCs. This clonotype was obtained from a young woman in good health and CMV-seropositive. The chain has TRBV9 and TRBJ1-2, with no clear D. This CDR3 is CASSGQNTLPGNGYTF. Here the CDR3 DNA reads TGTGCCAGCAGCGGACAAAACACCCTTCCGGGGAATGGCTACACCTTC.